This T cell receptor (beta chain) was profiled in a study of blood T cell repertoires in COVID-19. On the study more broadly: T cells, B-cell-depleted T cells, or PBMCs supplied cDNA or gDNA.

The authors' processing: Estimated nucleated cell counts came from reference gene primer amplification. The assay was immunoSEQ multiplex PCR, and TCRdb's table has in-frame clones only and misses some. D and trimming were read from the DNA, whereas the V and J calls and clone size are those reported in that table. The table records 200,000 or so clones, around 85% of them present only once. The sample was peripheral blood. This TCR derives from a man between 65 and 80 years old with active or convalescent COVID-19.

The CDR3 DNA reads as TGTGCCAGTAGTAAGACAGGGGGCCCGAACACCGGGGAGCTGTTTTTT. Residues: CASSKTGGPNTGELFF. V and J are TRBV19 and TRBJ2-2; 10 bases match TRBD1. J lost 0 bases, V lost 4 bases, and 2 bases had no gene match. Germline V gives CDR1 LNHDA, CDR2 SQIVND (reference sequence). There are 16 residues in the CDR3.